This T cell receptor beta chain came from a study of graft-versus-host responses after intestinal transplantation. Study summary: The transplants performed in recipients were multivisceral, liver-intestinal, or isolated intestinal. Induction with anti-thymocyte globulin, then tacrolimus and steroids for roughly 3 years, was given to all recipients.

The CDR3 runs to 21 residues. The V gene's germline CDR1 is SGHVS and CDR2 FQNEAQ. Trimming pared 1 base from V and 2 bases from J, leaving 30 bases between. Clones were sequenced by immunoSEQ multiplex PCR, and TCRdb holds only the in-frame ones, with some missing. The data show 90,000 to 100,000 clones, 86% seen once. About this clone itself: Antigen specificity is unknown.

Findings and limits, study-wide: Association was observed between peak circulating GvH clone levels and early post-transplant HvG declines.

The sequencing used PBMCs, collected 255 days after intestinal transplant. The genes are TRBV7-8 and TRBJ2-7; no clear D gene. This receptor was taken from a human patient who received an intestinal transplant, so some T cells may come from the graft donor. CDR3 residues: CASSLDGQTVEPSINPYEQYF. DNA for the CDR3: TGTGCCAGCAGCTTAGATGGCCAAACAGTCGAGCCTTCGATCAACCCCTACGAGCAGTACTTC.